This TCR beta chain was found in a study of early T cells in non-severe SARS-CoV-2 infection. General study findings and limits: Database matching using VDJdb favored anti-spike CD8 responses, with private and CD4 specificities left missing.

Ten or more counts support this clonotype. What it binds is unknown. Attachment of unique molecular identifiers to individual cDNA molecules was performed. TCRdb used MiXCR to reprocess the 5' RACE reads, holding one entry per CDR3 protein. The table has about 21,000 distinct CDR3 sequences, about 4.5% seen once. V was trimmed by 0 bases and J by 1 base, leaving 4 bases between them. The germline V gene encodes CDR1 SGHNT and CDR2 YYREEE (reference sequence). The CDR3 covers 13 residues. The TCR sequence derives from an adult who was a healthcare worker with PCR-confirmed SARS-CoV-2 infection or an uninfected control (not recorded which). This chain joins TRBV5-4 and TRBJ2-5; D is ambiguous. The sequenced sample consisted of whole blood. The CDR3 protein is CASSLGSQETQYF. CDR3 bases: TGTGCCAGCAGCTTGGGCAGCCAAGAGACCCAGTACTTC.